The rows below give T cell receptor beta chains drawn from one sample of a study of blood T cell repertoires in COVID-19. Libraries were prepared by immunoSEQ multiplex PCR; TCRdb keeps only in-frame clonotypes and omits some of them. The repertoire holds fewer than 300,000 clones, with roughly 87% as singletons. Specimen: peripheral blood. These receptor sequences come from a human donor in a cohort sampled during active COVID-19. CDR3s include the opening cysteine and the closing phenylalanine or tryptophan. Each record gives: CDR3 protein, CDR3 DNA, D gene, clone size, V gene, J gene. D genes are given only for firm matches. Clone size appears in some rows only: once, few, many, or a class for an expanded clone.

CASSSHWETQYF	TGTGCCAGCAGTTCCCACTGGGAGACCCAGTACTTC	NA	NA	TRBV6-5	TRBJ2-5
CASSRSGRSGANVLTF	TGTGCCAGCAGCCGTAGCGGGAGATCTGGGGCCAACGTCCTGACTTTC	TRBD2	NA	TRBV7-9	TRBJ2-6
CASSSVGLAGEYGTDTQYF	TGTGCCAGCAGCTCAGTCGGACTAGCGGGAGAATATGGCACAGATACGCAGTATTTT	TRBD2	NA	TRBV3-1/TRBV3-2	TRBJ2-3
CASSFSGSLGNEQFF	TGTGCCAGCAGCTTTAGCGGGAGCCTGGGGAATGAGCAGTTCTTC	TRBD2	NA	TRBV7-2	TRBJ2-1
CASSSPGQLEAFF	TGTGCCAGCAGTAGCCCGGGACAGCTTGAAGCTTTCTTT	TRBD1	NA	TRBV6-5	TRBJ1-1
CASSGTDRSNEKLFF	TGTGCCAGCAGCGGGACAGACAGAAGTAATGAAAAACTGTTTTTT	NA	NA	TRBV9	TRBJ1-4
CASSSLGGEQYF	TGTGCCAGCAGCTCTCTCGGGGGCGAGCAGTACTTC	NA	NA	TRBV7-8	TRBJ2-7
CASSQDLLAVDTQYF	TGTGCCAGCAGCCAAGATCTGCTAGCGGTAGATACGCAGTATTTT	TRBD2	NA	TRBV3-1/TRBV3-2	TRBJ2-3
CASSRTSGIGSSYEQYF	TGCGCCAGCAGCCGGACTAGCGGGATTGGAAGCTCCTACGAGCAGTACTTC	TRBD2	NA	TRBV5-1	TRBJ2-7
CASSLAGQPATNEKLFF	TGTGCCAGCAGCTTAGCTGGGCAGCCCGCAACTAATGAAAAACTGTTTTTT	NA	once	TRBV7-8	TRBJ1-4
CASSATGTGATQPQHF	TGTGCCAGCAGCGCAACCGGGACAGGAGCAACTCAGCCCCAGCATTTT	TRBD1	NA	TRBV9	TRBJ1-5
CASSYASGLSGELFF	TGTGCCAGCAGTTATGCTAGCGGGCTCAGCGGGGAGCTGTTTTTT	TRBD2	NA	TRBV6-2/TRBV6-3	TRBJ2-2
CASSLRGGEETQYF	TGTGCCAGCAGCTTGCGCGGAGGGGAGGAGACCCAGTACTTC	NA	once	TRBV7-9	TRBJ2-5
CASSFLLSDTQYF	TGCGCCAGCAGCTTCCTTTTGAGCGATACGCAGTATTTT	NA	NA	TRBV5-1	TRBJ2-3
CASSLYGGRPYNEQFF	TGTGCCAGCAGTTTATACGGCGGGAGACCCTACAATGAGCAGTTCTTC	TRBD2	once	TRBV27	TRBJ2-1
CASSQDLALRGAFF	TGCGCCAGCAGCCAAGATCTAGCCCTCCGGGGAGCTTTCTTT	NA	NA	TRBV4-1	TRBJ1-1
CASSQEAPRQLTGELFF	TGTGCCAGCAGCCAAGAGGCCCCCCGACAGCTCACCGGGGAGCTGTTTTTT	NA	NA	TRBV3-1/TRBV3-2	TRBJ2-2
CASRRGQGIVDTQYF	TGTGCCAGCAGGAGGGGCCAGGGGATAGTGGATACGCAGTATTTT	NA	few	TRBV2	TRBJ2-3
CASKDSSSYNEQFF	TGTGCCAGTAAAGACAGCAGCTCCTACAATGAGCAGTTCTTC	NA	NA	TRBV19	TRBJ2-1
CASSYRASGSSYNEQFF	TGTGCCAGCAGTTACCGAGCTAGCGGGAGCTCCTACAATGAGCAGTTCTTC	TRBD2	NA	TRBV11-2	TRBJ2-1
CASSYGQGGEQYF	TGTGCCAGCAGTTACGGGCAGGGCGGCGAGCAGTACTTC	NA	few	TRBV6-6	TRBJ2-7
CASSPQGTTNEKLFF	TGTGCCAGCAGCCCACAGGGAACAACTAATGAAAAACTGTTTTTT	NA	NA	TRBV7-2	TRBJ1-4
CASSQGGGRAQETQYF	TGTGCCAGCAGCCAAGGGGGCGGGAGGGCCCAAGAGACCCAGTACTTC	TRBD2	once	TRBV7-7	TRBJ2-5
CASSKAGGNYGYTF	TGTGCCAGCAGCAAAGCGGGGGGAAACTATGGCTACACCTTC	NA	NA	TRBV28	TRBJ1-2
CASSPQGANYGYTF	TGTGCCAGCTCGCCTCAAGGAGCTAACTATGGCTACACCTTC	NA	NA	TRBV18	TRBJ1-2
CASSPTGTRARGFF	TGTGCCAGCAGCCCCACTGGGACTAGGGCCCGTGGGTTCTTC	TRBD2	NA	TRBV3-1/TRBV3-2	TRBJ2-1
CASSKTAGTVGTTNEKLFF	TGCGCCAGCAGCAAAACAGCCGGGACAGTGGGAACAACTAATGAAAAACTGTTTTTT	TRBD1	NA	TRBV4-1	TRBJ1-4
CASSVEPGRASAAGVGQETQYF	TGTGCCAGCAGCGTAGAACCGGGGAGGGCTAGCGCCGCAGGGGTTGGGCAAGAGACCCAGTACTTC	NA	NA	TRBV9	TRBJ2-5
CASSPGLERVSTGELFF	TGTGCCAGCTCACCGGGGCTTGAGCGGGTGTCCACCGGGGAGCTGTTTTTT	NA	NA	TRBV18	TRBJ2-2
CASSPQGAGYTF	TGTGCCAGCTCACCACAAGGGGCTGGCTACACCTTC	NA	once	TRBV18	TRBJ1-2
CASRDSGAHYGYTF	TGTGCCAGCAGAGATAGTGGAGCTCACTATGGCTACACCTTC	NA	NA	TRBV6-5	TRBJ1-2
CASSKSTSGLEQYF	TGTGCCAGCAGCAAAAGTACTAGCGGGTTGGAGCAGTACTTC	NA	NA	TRBV21-1	TRBJ2-7
CASSPPGGRRNEQFF	TGTGCCAGCAGCCCACCGGGCGGGAGAAGGAATGAGCAGTTCTTC	TRBD2	once	TRBV5-4	TRBJ2-1
CASSMYPRQGGDTQYF	TGCGCCAGCAGCATGTACCCCCGACAGGGTGGAGATACGCAGTATTTT	TRBD1	once	TRBV5-1	TRBJ2-3
CASSTGGLSTDTQYF	TGTGCCAGCAGCACTGGAGGCCTTTCCACAGATACGCAGTATTTT	NA	NA	TRBV5-4	TRBJ2-3
CASRRGNTGELFF	TGCGCCAGCAGGAGAGGGAACACCGGGGAGCTGTTTTTT	NA	few	TRBV5-1	TRBJ2-2
CASSSVGGPWEQYF	TGTGCCAGCAGTTCGGTCGGGGGTCCATGGGAGCAGTACTTC	NA	NA	TRBV28	TRBJ2-7
CASSIPRGRIAEAFF	TGTGCCAGTAGTATACCAAGGGGGCGCATCGCTGAAGCTTTCTTT	TRBD1	NA	TRBV19	TRBJ1-1
CASSPDSNSPLHF	TGTGCCAGCAGTCCTGACAGTAATTCACCCCTCCACTTT	NA	NA	TRBV28	TRBJ1-6
CASRGTGDSPLHF	TGTGCCAGCAGGGGTACCGGGGATTCACCCCTCCACTTT	NA	NA	TRBV6-5	TRBJ1-6
CSVGLGTTSTDTQYF	TGCAGCGTCGGTCTGGGGACAACCAGCACAGATACGCAGTATTTT	NA	once	TRBV29-1	TRBJ2-3
CSVEKSVEAFF	TGCAGCGTTGAGAAGTCGGTTGAAGCTTTCTTT	NA	NA	TRBV29-1	TRBJ1-1
CASSPFSVTAFF	TGTGCCAGCAGCCCCTTCAGTGTAACAGCTTTCTTT	NA	NA	TRBV7-8	TRBJ1-1
CASSLGQGLYGEKLFF	TGCGCCAGCAGCTTAGGACAGGGGTTATATGGTGAAAAACTGTTTTTT	TRBD1	NA	TRBV5-1	TRBJ1-4
CASSRGAENTGELFF	TGTGCCAGCAGCCGGGGGGCGGAGAACACCGGGGAGCTGTTTTTT	NA	NA	TRBV7-9	TRBJ2-2
CASAPGQGSREQYF	TGCGCCTCCGCCCCCGGACAGGGGTCGAGGGAGCAGTACTTC	TRBD1	NA	TRBV5-1	TRBJ2-7
CASSSSGSGTGELFF	TGTGCCAGCAGTTCCAGCGGGAGTGGCACCGGGGAGCTGTTTTTT	TRBD2	NA	TRBV6-2/TRBV6-3	TRBJ2-2
CASSLSQWGGANYGYTF	TGTGCCAGCAGTTTATCCCAGTGGGGGGGGGCTAACTATGGCTACACCTTC	NA	NA	TRBV28	TRBJ1-2
CASSLGGLYSSYEQYF	TGCGCCAGCAGCTTGGGGGGACTATACAGCTCCTACGAGCAGTACTTC	TRBD2	NA	TRBV5-1	TRBJ2-7
CASGIGRLRPGPSSYNEQFF	TGTGCCAGCGGAATCGGGAGACTAAGACCGGGACCAAGCTCCTACAATGAGCAGTTCTTC	NA	NA	TRBV7-8	TRBJ2-1